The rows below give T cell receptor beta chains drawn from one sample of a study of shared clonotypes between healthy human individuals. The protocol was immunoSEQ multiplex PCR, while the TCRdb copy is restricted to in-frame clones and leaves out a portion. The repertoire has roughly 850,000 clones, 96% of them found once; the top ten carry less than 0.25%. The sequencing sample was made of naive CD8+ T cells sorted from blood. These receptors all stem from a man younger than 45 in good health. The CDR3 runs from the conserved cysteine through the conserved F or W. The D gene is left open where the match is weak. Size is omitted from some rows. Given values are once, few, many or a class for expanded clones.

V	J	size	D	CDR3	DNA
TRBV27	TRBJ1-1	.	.	CASSLTSFNTEAFF	TGTGCCAGCAGTTTAACTAGCTTTAACACTGAAGCTTTCTTT
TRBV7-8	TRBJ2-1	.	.	CASSFSNEQFF	TGTGCCAGCAGCTTCTCCAATGAGCAGTTCTTC
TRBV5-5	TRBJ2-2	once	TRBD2	CASSLFGLAGVSTGELFF	TGTGCCAGCAGCTTGTTTGGACTAGCGGGAGTTAGTACCGGGGAGCTGTTTTTT
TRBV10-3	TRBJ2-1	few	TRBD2	CAISDPSGRFRENEQFF	TGTGCCATCAGTGACCCTAGCGGGAGGTTCAGGGAGAATGAGCAGTTCTTC
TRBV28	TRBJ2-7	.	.	CASKSRGSSYEQYF	TGTGCCAGCAAATCTCGGGGATCATCCTACGAGCAGTACTTC
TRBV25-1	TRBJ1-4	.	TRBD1	CASSPGQAVQLFF	TGTGCCAGCAGTCCGGGACAGGCCGTACAACTGTTTTTT
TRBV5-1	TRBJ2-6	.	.	CASSSTGSGANVLTF	TGCGCCAGCAGCTCTACAGGGTCTGGGGCCAACGTCCTGACTTTC
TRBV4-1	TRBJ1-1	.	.	CASRAGQGLNTEAFF	TGCGCCAGCAGGGCAGGGCAAGGGCTGAACACTGAAGCTTTCTTT
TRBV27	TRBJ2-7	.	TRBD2	CASRTLEGLAGDEQYF	TGTGCCAGCAGAACACTTGAGGGATTAGCGGGGGACGAGCAGTACTTC
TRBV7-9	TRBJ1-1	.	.	CASSLAGAEAFF	TGTGCCAGCAGCTTAGCAGGGGCTGAAGCTTTCTTT
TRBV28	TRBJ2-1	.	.	CASGSYNEQFF	TGTGCCAGCGGGTCCTACAATGAGCAGTTCTTC
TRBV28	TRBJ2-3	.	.	CASSLGLGAADTQYF	TGTGCCAGCAGTTTGGGATTGGGCGCAGCGGATACGCAGTATTTT
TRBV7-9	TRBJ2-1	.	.	CASSLGRSTQFF	TGTGCCAGCAGCCTAGGCCGATCCACCCAGTTCTTC
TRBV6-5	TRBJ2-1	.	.	CASSYSRVNEQFF	TGTGCCAGCAGTTACTCTCGGGTCAATGAGCAGTTCTTC
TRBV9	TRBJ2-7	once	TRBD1	CASSPLDRATYEQYF	TGTGCCAGCAGCCCTCTGGACAGGGCAACCTACGAGCAGTACTTC
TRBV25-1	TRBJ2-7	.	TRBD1	CASSDRTGEPYEQYF	TGTGCCAGCAGTGACCGGACAGGGGAACCCTACGAGCAGTACTTC
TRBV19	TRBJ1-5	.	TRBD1	CASRIRDSSNQPQHF	TGTGCCAGTAGGATCAGGGACAGTAGCAATCAGCCCCAGCATTTT
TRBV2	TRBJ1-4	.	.	CALAGPPEKLFF	TGTGCCCTCGCGGGTCCCCCTGAAAAACTGTTTTTT
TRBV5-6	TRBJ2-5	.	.	CASSLPGVRGETQYF	TGTGCCAGCAGCTTACCGGGAGTTCGGGGGGAGACCCAGTACTTC
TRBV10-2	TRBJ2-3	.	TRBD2	CASRGGLAGVDTQYF	TGCGCCAGCAGAGGGGGACTAGCGGGAGTAGATACGCAGTATTTT
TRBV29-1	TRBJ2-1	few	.	CSAPLMDHNEQFF	TGCAGCGCCCCGTTGATGGATCACAATGAGCAGTTCTTC
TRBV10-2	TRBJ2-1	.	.	CASSTGFEQFF	TGCGCCAGCAGTACAGGGTTTGAGCAGTTCTTC
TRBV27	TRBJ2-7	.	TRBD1	CASRKMRTGNPPRAYEQYF	TGTGCCAGCCGGAAAATGAGGACAGGTAATCCTCCCAGGGCCTACGAGCAGTACTTC
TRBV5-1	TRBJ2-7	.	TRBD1	CASSFPETGGLEQYF	TGCGCCAGCAGCTTCCCAGAGACAGGGGGCCTCGAGCAGTACTTC
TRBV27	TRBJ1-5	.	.	CASSFGQGIQPQHF	TGTGCCAGCAGTTTCGGGCAGGGGATTCAGCCCCAGCATTTT
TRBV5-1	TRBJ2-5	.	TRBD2	CASSLLAGGPEETQYF	TGCGCCAGCAGCTTACTAGCGGGAGGGCCGGAGGAGACCCAGTACTTC
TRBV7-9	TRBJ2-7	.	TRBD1	CASSSPPGTGKPYEQYF	TGTGCCAGCAGCTCGCCCCCAGGGACAGGGAAACCCTACGAGCAGTACTTC
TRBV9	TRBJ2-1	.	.	CASGPTDNNEQFF	TGTGCCAGCGGACCGACAGATAACAATGAGCAGTTCTTC
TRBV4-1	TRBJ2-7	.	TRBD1	CASSQQTGTGAYEQYF	TGCGCCAGCAGCCAGCAGACAGGGACCGGCGCGTACGAGCAGTACTTC
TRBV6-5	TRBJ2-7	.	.	CASSYSNRSPYEQYF	TGTGCCAGCAGTTACTCGAACAGATCTCCCTACGAGCAGTACTTC
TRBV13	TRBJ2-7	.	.	CASSTYSYEQYF	TGTGCCAGCAGCACCTACTCCTACGAGCAGTACTTC
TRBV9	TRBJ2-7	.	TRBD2	CASSGRLAGGLYEQYF	TGTGCCAGCAGCGGACGACTAGCGGGAGGGCTCTACGAGCAGTACTTC
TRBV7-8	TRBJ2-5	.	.	CASSPGTYQETQYF	TGTGCCAGCAGCCCTGGAACGTACCAAGAGACCCAGTACTTC
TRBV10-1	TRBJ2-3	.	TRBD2	CASSERGLAGTQYF	TGCGCCAGCAGTGAGAGGGGACTAGCGGGAACGCAGTATTTT
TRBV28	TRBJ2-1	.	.	CASSQLKGPYNEQFF	TGTGCCAGCAGTCAATTAAAGGGGCCCTACAATGAGCAGTTCTTC
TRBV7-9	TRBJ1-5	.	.	CASSPGTQPQHF	TGTGCCAGCAGCCCAGGGACGCAGCCCCAGCATTTT
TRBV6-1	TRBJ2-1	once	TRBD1	CASSEWRTGGSNEQFF	TGTGCCAGCAGTGAATGGAGGACAGGGGGCTCAAATGAGCAGTTCTTC
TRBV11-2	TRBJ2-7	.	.	CASSFSDRLERTHEQYF	TGTGCCAGCAGCTTTTCCGACAGATTGGAGAGGACCCACGAGCAGTACTTC
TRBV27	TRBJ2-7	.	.	CASSFLLGGRVLSYEQYF	TGTGCCAGCAGTTTCCTACTAGGCGGACGAGTATTATCCTACGAGCAGTACTTC
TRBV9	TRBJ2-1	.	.	CASSPRTFQGVHNEQFF	TGTGCCAGCAGCCCCCGGACATTCCAAGGGGTCCACAATGAGCAGTTCTTC
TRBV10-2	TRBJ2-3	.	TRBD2	CASSDRLAGDLGTDTQYF	TGCGCCAGCAGTGACCGACTAGCGGGAGACCTCGGCACAGATACGCAGTATTTT
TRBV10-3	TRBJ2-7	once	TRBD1	CAISESGTGDFEQYF	TGTGCCATCAGTGAGTCTGGGACAGGGGATTTCGAGCAGTACTTC
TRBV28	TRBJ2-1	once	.	CASGRGGGNEQFF	TGTGCCAGCGGGAGAGGAGGGGGCAATGAGCAGTTCTTC
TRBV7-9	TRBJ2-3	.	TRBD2	CASGRGTSGADTQYF	TGTGCCAGCGGGCGGGGGACTAGCGGGGCAGATACGCAGTATTTT
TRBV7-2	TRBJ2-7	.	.	CASSLHSMRQPYEQYF	TGTGCCAGCAGCTTACATTCCATGAGACAACCCTACGAGCAGTACTTC
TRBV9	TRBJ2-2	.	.	CASSVGSTGELFF	TGTGCCAGCAGCGTGGGGTCCACCGGGGAGCTGTTTTTT
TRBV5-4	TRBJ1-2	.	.	CASSLLGAGYGYTF	TGTGCCAGCAGCTTGCTGGGGGCGGGCTATGGCTACACCTTC
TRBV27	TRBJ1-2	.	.	CASSPRVGVFDYGYTF	TGTGCCAGCAGCCCCCGGGTGGGGGTCTTCGACTATGGCTACACCTTC
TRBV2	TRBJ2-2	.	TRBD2	CASSDSGRALAGELFF	TGTGCCAGCAGTGATAGCGGGAGGGCCCTGGCCGGGGAGCTGTTTTTT
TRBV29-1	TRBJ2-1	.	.	CSVQGNWWAKSVNEQFF	TGCAGCGTTCAAGGGAATTGGTGGGCCAAAAGCGTCAATGAGCAGTTCTTC
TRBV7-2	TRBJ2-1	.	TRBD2	CASSFGLAESSYNEQFF	TGTGCCAGCAGCTTTGGACTAGCGGAGAGCTCCTACAATGAGCAGTTCTTC
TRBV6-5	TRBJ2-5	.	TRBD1	CASRREQGAVETQYF	TGTGCCAGCAGGCGCGAACAGGGGGCGGTAGAGACCCAGTACTTC
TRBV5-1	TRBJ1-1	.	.	CASSLGVSTEAFF	TGCGCCAGCAGCTTGGGGGTTAGCACTGAAGCTTTCTTT